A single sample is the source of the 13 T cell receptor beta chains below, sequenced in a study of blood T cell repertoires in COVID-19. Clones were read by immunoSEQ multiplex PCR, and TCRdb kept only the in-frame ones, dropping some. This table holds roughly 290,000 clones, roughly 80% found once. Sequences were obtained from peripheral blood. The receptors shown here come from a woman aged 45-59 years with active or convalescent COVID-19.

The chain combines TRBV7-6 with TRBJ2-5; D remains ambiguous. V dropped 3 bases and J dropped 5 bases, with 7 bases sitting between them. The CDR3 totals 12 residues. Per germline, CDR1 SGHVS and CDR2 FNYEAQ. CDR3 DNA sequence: TGTGCCAGCAGCTTGGGCGTGGAGACCCAGTACTTC. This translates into CASSLGVETQYF.

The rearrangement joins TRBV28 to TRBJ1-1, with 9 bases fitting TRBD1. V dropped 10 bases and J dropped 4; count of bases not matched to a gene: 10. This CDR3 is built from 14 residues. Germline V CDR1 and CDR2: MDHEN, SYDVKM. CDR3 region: CANRPGTGSTEAFF. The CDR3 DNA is TGTGCCAACCGTCCCGGGACAGGGTCCACTGAAGCTTTCTTT.

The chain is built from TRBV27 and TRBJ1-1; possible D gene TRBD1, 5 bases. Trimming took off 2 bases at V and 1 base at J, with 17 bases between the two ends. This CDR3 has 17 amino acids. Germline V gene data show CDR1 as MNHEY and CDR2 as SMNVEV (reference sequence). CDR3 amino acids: CASSLAGDGTGNTEAFF. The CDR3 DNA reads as TGTGCCAGCAGTTTAGCGGGGGATGGTACCGGGAACACTGAAGCTTTCTTT.

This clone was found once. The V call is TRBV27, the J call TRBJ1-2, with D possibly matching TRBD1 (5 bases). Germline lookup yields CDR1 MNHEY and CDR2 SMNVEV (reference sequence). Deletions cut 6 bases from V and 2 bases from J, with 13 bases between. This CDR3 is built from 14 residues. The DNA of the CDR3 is TGTGCCAGCAGCGGTCACAGGTCGAACTATGGCTACACCTTC. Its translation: CASSGHRSNYGYTF.

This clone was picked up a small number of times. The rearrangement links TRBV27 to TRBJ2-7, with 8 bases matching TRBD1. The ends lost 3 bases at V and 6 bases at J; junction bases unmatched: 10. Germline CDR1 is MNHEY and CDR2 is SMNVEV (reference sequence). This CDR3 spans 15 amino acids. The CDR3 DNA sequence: TGTGCCAGCAGTTTTACGGACAGGGTTAAGTGCGAGCAGTACTTC. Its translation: CASSFTDRVKCEQYF.

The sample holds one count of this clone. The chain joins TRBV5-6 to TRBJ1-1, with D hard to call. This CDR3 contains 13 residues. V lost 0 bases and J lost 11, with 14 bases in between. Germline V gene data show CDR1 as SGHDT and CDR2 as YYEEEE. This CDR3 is CASSLAGRSGAFF. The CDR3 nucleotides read TGTGCCAGCAGCTTGGCCGGGAGGTCAGGCGCTTTCTTT.

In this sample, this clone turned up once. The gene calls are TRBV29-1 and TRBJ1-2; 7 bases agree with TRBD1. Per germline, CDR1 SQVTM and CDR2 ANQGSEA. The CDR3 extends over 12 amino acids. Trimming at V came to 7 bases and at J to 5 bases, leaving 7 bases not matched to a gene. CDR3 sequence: CSAGQDQYGYTF. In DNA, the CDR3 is TGCAGCGCAGGACAGGACCAGTATGGCTACACCTTC. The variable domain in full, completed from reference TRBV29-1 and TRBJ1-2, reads SAVISQKPSRDICQRGTSLTIQCQVDSQVTMMFWYRQQPGQSLTLIATANQGSEATYESGFVIDKFPISRPNLTFSTLTVSNMSPEDSSIYLCSAGQDQYGYTFGSGTRLTVV.

For the CDR3, the DNA is TGTGCCTCGCAGGGGCTAGCGGACACCTACGAGCAGTACTTC. Translation: CASQGLADTYEQYF. The chain links TRBV6-5 to TRBJ2-7; possible D gene TRBD2, 7 bases. Germline-derived CDR1 and CDR2 are MNHEY and SVGAGI. The CDR3 loop spans 14 amino acids. Trimming cost V 11 bases and J 2 bases, with 19 bases left between them.

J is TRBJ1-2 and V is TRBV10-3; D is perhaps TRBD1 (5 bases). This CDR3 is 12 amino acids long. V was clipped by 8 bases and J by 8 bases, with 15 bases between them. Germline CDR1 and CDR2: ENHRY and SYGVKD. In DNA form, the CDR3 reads TGTGCCATCGAAGACCAGGGCTGGGGCTACACCTTC. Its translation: CAIEDQGWGYTF.

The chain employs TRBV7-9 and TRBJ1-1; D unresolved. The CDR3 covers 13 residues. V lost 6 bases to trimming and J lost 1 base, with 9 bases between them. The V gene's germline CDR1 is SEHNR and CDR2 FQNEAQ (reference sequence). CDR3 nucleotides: TGTGCCAGCAGTACGGGAGCGAACACTGAAGCTTTCTTT. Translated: CASSTGANTEAFF.

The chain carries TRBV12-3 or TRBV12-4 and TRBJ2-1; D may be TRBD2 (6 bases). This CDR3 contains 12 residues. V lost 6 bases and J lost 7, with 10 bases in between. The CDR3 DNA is TGTGCCAGCAGCCGGACTAATAATGAGCAGTTCTTC. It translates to CASSRTNNEQFF.

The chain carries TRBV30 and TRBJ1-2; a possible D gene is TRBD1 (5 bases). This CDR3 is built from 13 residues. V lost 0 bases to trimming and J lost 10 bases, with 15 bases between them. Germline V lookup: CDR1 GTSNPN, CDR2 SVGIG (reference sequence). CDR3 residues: CAWSVWGREAYTF. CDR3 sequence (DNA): TGTGCCTGGAGTGTATGGGGCCGGGAGGCCTACACCTTC.

Here the CDR3 DNA reads TGTGCCACCAGTGATTCGCCGGGAGGGGGGACTGAAGCTTTCTTT. Translated: CATSDSPGGGTEAFF. The chain couples TRBV24-1 to TRBJ1-1; possibly TRBD1 for D (6 bases). The V gene lost 2 bases and the J gene lost 5 bases, with 14 bases spanning the gap. The CDR3 has 15 residues. From germline, CDR1 is KGHDR and CDR2 SFDVKD.